This TCR beta chain was identified during a study of CD8 T cells in ankylosing spondylitis. General study findings and limits: Past research had described some motif variants in reactive arthritis synovial fluid and blood. Disease-linked clones reportedly showed significant enrichment in matched ankylosing spondylitis synovial fluid. Characteristic of ankylosing spondylitis blood, it appeared, was a TCR beta motif comprising roughly eight highly homologous variants. Relatively scarce in peripheral blood, disease-linked clones were CD8+.

This clonotype has just a few counts. The antigen remains undetermined. The V end was cut by 2 bases, the J end by 0 bases, with 8 bases between. CDR1 is KGHSH, CDR2 LQKENI, per germline. This CDR3 region has 15 residues. TCRdb redid the calling of the 5' RACE reads with MiXCR, one entry per CDR3 protein. This sample carries about 800,000 distinct CDR3 sequences, 10% to 15% of them seen once, and the ten largest clones take roughly 0.51%. The sequence came from a male donor with ankylosing spondylitis. This rearrangement joins TRBV18 to TRBJ1-3; D is ambiguous. Sequenced sample: blood, either unsorted or a sorted T cell fraction (not recorded which). CDR3 bases: TGTGCCAGCTCACCAACGGCCGCCTCTGGAAACACCATATATTTT. It specifies CASSPTAASGNTIYF.